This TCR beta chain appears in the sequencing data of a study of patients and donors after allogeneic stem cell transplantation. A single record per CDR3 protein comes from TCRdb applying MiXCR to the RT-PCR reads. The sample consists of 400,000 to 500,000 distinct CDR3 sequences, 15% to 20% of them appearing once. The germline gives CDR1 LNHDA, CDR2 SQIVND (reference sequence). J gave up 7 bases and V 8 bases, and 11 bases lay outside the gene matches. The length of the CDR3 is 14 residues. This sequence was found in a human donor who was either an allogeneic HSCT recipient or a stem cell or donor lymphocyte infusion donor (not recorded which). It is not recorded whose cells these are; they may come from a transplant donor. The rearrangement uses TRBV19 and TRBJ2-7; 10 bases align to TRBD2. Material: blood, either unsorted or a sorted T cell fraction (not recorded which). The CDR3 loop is CASRTSGISGEQYF. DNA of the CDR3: TGTGCCAGTCGGACTAGCGGAATTTCCGGGGAGCAGTACTTC. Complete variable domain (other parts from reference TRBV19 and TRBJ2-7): DGGITQSPKYLFRKEGQNVTLSCEQNLNHDAMYWYRQDPGQGLRLIYYSQIVNDFQKGDIAEGYSVSREKKESFPLTVTSAQKNPTAFYLCASRTSGISGEQYFGPGTRLTVT.